This TCR beta chain was captured by sequencing in a study of cytomegalovirus exposure and HLA in healthy donors. TCRdb keeps only in-frame clones here, not all; method: immunoSEQ multiplex PCR. The table includes 200,000 to 300,000 clones, around 87% detected once. The CDR3 contains 12 residues. V was clipped by 6 bases and J by 6 bases, with 9 bases between them. Germline V lookup: CDR1 SGHNT, CDR2 YENEEA. This clone appeared once. Donors came from a validation cohort of about 110 subjects, distinct from the first 666-subject cohort. V gene TRBV11-3 combines with J gene TRBJ2-1, with D uncertain. The material sequenced was PBMCs. The sequence was obtained from a woman younger than 45 in good health and CMV-seropositive. In DNA form, the CDR3 reads TGTGCCAGCAGTGAGACTTCCAATGAGCAGTTCTTC. It is translated as CASSETSNEQFF.